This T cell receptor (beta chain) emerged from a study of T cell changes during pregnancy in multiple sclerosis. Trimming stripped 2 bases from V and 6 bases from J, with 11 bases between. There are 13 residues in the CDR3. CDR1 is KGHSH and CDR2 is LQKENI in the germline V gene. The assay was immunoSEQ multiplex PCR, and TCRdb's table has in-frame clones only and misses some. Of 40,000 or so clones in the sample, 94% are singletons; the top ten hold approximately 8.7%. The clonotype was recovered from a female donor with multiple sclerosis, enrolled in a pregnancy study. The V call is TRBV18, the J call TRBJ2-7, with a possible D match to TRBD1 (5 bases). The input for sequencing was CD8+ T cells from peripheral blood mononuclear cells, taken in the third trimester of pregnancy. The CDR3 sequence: CASSPKGRSEQYF. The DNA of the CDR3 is TGTGCCAGCTCACCAAAGGGGCGAAGCGAGCAGTACTTC.